Described below is a single T cell receptor (beta chain) sequence and its context. The germline V gene has CDR1 SGHRS and CDR2 YFSETQ. Trimming took 0 bases from V and 4 from J, leaving 10 bases between them. This CDR3 has 14 amino acids. Authors' analysis steps: From reference gene primer amplification, estimates of nucleated cell counts were derived. Profiled with immunoSEQ multiplex PCR; TCRdb holds only in-frame clones, not every one. The V and J calls and clone size are taken from that table; D and trimming were inferred from the DNA. The table shows approximately 190,000 clones, with around 76% occurring only once. Enrolment of Seattle patients took place during active infection, and they were followed longitudinally. This sample was included in a study of blood T cell repertoires in COVID-19. Study details: Samples of COVID-19 (acute and convalescent) were obtained from the United States, Italy and Spain. PBMCs, B-cell-depleted T cells, or T cells provided the cDNA or gDNA that made up the material.

Sequencing used peripheral blood. The rearrangement uses TRBV5-1 and TRBJ1-1; D might be TRBD1 (6 bases). The receptor's source is a woman aged 55-75 years with COVID-19, enrolled during active disease. The CDR3 reads CASSLDRGSTEAFF. The DNA of the CDR3 is TGCGCCAGCAGCTTGGATAGGGGGAGCACTGAAGCTTTCTTT.